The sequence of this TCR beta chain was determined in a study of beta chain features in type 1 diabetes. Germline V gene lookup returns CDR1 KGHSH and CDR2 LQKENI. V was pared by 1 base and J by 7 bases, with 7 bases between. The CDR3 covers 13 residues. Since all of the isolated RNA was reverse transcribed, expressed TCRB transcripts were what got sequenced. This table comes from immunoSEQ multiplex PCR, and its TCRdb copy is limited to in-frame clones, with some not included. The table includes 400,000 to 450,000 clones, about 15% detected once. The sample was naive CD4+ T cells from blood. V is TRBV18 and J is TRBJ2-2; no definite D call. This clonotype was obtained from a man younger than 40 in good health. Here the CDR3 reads CASSPLGFGELFF. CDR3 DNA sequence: TGTGCCAGCTCACCACTGGGATTCGGGGAGCTGTTTTTT.